The 4 T cell receptor beta chains listed next were all sequenced from one sample in a study of blood T cells in healthy people across ages (dated by TCRdb to about 2015). Libraries were constructed by 5' RACE. These reads were obtained on an Illumina HiSeq 2500. The second PCR ran for roughly 7 to 11 cycles and used a J-beta primer mix along with a sample-barcoded 5' primer. TCRdb reprocessing: public reads trimmed at Q25 with fastp, clones called with MiXCR, in-frame beta chains kept. Records with the same CDR3 protein are collapsed into one entry carrying the most frequent genes and DNA. This sample has about 1,400,000 distinct CDR3 sequences in its table, and around 42% of those were observed once. Roughly 8.2% of the sample is in the top ten clones. Sequencing was done on a sample of blood. The receptor source for this set is a woman between 18 and 30 years old in good health.

This clonotype was seen only a few times. This rearrangement joins TRBV4-1 to TRBJ2-3, with D perhaps TRBD2 (5 bases). The CDR3 length is 19 residues. CDR1 and CDR2 from the germline V gene are MGHRA and YSYEKL. Trimming removed 1 base at V and 2 bases at J, with 22 bases between. The CDR3: CASSQVIAGIGFNTDTQYF. The CDR3 region has the DNA TGCGCCAGCAGCCAAGTAATAGCCGGGATAGGGTTTAACACAGATACGCAGTATTTT.

The V and J genes are TRBV12-3 or TRBV12-4 and TRBJ1-2; 7 positions agree with TRBD1. Trimming removed 8 bases from V and 2 bases from J; junction bases left unmatched: 5. This CDR3 has 13 amino acids. The CDR3 sequence is CASRTGPNYGYTF. CDR3 nucleotides: TGTGCCAGCCGGACAGGACCAAACTATGGCTACACCTTC.

CDR3 DNA: TGTGCCAGCAGAAACAGGGATACAACTAATGAAAAACTGTTTTTT. Protein: CASRNRDTTNEKLFF. The rearrangement joins TRBV2 to TRBJ1-4; tentative D call: TRBD1 (6 bases). CDR1 is SNHLY and CDR2 is FYNNEI in the germline V gene. V lost 6 bases, J lost 0 bases, and 11 bases lay in between. The CDR3 spans 15 residues.

The J gene is TRBJ2-1, the V gene TRBV5-5; tentative D call: TRBD1 (7 bases). The CDR3 is made up of 15 amino acids. The V and J ends lost 4 bases and 5 bases respectively, with 16 bases between them. The germline V gene has CDR1 SGHKS and CDR2 YYEKEE (reference sequence). The chain's CDR3 is CASSTGGGPNNEQFF. In nucleotides, the CDR3 is TGTGCCAGCAGCACCGGAGGGGGCCCCAACAATGAGCAGTTCTTC.